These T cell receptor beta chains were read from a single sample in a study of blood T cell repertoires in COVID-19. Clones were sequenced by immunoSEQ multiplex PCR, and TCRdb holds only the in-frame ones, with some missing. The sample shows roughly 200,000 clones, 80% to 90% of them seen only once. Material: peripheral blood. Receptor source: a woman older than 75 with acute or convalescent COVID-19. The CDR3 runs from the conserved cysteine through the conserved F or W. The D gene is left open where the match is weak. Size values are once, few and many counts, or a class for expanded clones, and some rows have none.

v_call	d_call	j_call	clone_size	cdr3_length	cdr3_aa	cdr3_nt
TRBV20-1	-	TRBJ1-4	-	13	CSASTSANEKLFF	TGCAGTGCTAGTACATCAGCTAATGAAAAACTGTTTTTT
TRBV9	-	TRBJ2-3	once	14	CASSPDSRADTQYF	TGTGCCAGCAGCCCAGATTCTAGAGCAGATACGCAGTATTTT
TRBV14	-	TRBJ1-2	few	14	CASSQDLGVVGYTF	TGTGCCAGCAGCCAAGATCTAGGCGTGGTCGGCTACACCTTC
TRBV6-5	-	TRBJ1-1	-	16	CASSYAQGTRGSVAFF	TGTGCCAGCAGTTATGCCCAGGGGACTAGAGGAAGTGTGGCTTTCTTT
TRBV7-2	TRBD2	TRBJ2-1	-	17	CASSSQVQAGANNEQFF	TGTGCCAGCAGCTCCCAGGTTCAAGCGGGAGCGAACAATGAGCAGTTCTTC
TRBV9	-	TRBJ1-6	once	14	CASSPGLEESPLHF	TGTGCCAGCAGCCCCGGGCTGGAGGAATCACCCCTCCACTTT
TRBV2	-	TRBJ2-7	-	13	CASSARTPYEQYF	TGTGCCAGCAGTGCCCGGACACCCTACGAGCAGTACTTC
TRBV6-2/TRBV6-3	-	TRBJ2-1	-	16	CASSFAQGVPYNEQFF	TGTGCCAGCAGTTTCGCGCAGGGCGTCCCCTACAATGAGCAGTTCTTC
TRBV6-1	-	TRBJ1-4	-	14	CASSETGVNEKLFF	TGTGCCAGCAGTGAGACAGGTGTTAATGAAAAACTGTTTTTT
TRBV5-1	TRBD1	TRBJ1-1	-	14	CASIAQGARTEAFF	TGCGCCAGTATAGCACAGGGGGCGAGGACTGAAGCTTTCTTT
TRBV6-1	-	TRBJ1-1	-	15	CASSEAPPRGAEAFF	TGTGCCAGCAGTGAAGCGCCCCCAAGGGGTGCTGAAGCTTTCTTT
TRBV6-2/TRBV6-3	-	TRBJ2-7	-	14	CASSYPLLSYEQYF	TGTGCCAGCAGTTACCCCCTCCTCTCCTACGAGCAGTACTTC
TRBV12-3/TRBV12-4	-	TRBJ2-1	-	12	CASNGTPNEQFF	TGTGCCAGCAATGGGACTCCGAATGAGCAGTTCTTC
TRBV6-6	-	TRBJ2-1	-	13	CASSTGSYNEQFF	TGTGCCAGCAGTACGGGTAGTTACAATGAGCAGTTCTTC
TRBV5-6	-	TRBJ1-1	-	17	CASSLEKGAGVNTEAFF	TGTGCCAGCAGCTTGGAGAAGGGAGCAGGGGTGAACACTGAAGCTTTCTTT
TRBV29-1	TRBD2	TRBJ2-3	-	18	CSAFGTSGRAPNTDTQYF	TGCAGCGCCTTCGGGACTAGCGGGAGGGCCCCCAACACAGATACGCAGTATTTT
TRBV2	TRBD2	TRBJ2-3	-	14	CASKASGSTDTQYF	TGTGCCAGCAAGGCTAGCGGGAGCACAGATACGCAGTATTTT
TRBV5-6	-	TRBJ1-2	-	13	CASSWGEVVGYTF	TGTGCCAGCAGCTGGGGGGAGGTTGTGGGCTACACCTTC
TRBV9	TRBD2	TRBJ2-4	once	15	CASSGLAGGTNIQYF	TGTGCCAGCAGCGGACTAGCGGGAGGAACGAACATTCAGTACTTC
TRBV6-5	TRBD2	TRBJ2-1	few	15	CASSYAGLAVDEQFF	TGTGCCAGCAGTTACGCCGGACTAGCTGTCGATGAGCAGTTCTTC